This TCR beta chain was obtained from a study of blood T cell repertoires in COVID-19. At the level of the study: Specimens from acute and convalescent COVID-19 originated in the United States, Italy and Spain.

Some clones are missing from TCRdb's copy, which holds only in-frame ones; the method was immunoSEQ multiplex PCR. Of approximately 300,000 clones in the sample, approximately 90% were seen once. Self-reported history from a screening survey and questionnaire set each donor's cohort. Specimen: PBMCs or T cells enriched from blood (not recorded which). This TCR came from a woman in her twenties or thirties who had recovered from COVID-19.

CDR3 in amino acids: CASVIAGGRETQYF. The CDR3 DNA reads TGTGCCAGCGTTATAGCGGGGGGGAGAGAGACCCAGTACTTC. V is TRBV7-9 and J is TRBJ2-5; 11 bases are shared with TRBD2. The CDR3 extends over 14 amino acids. V gave up 8 bases and J gave up 4 bases; unmatched junction bases: 6. Germline values: CDR1 SEHNR, CDR2 FQNEAQ (reference sequence).